This TCR beta chain appears in the sequencing data of a study of cytomegalovirus exposure and HLA in healthy donors. Notes on the study in general: Sequencing depth across donors, presence/absence analyses assumed, was roughly uniform. For most TCR beta V segments, an earlier analysis put the productive rate at about 90% or about 30% of the time. It was only CMV serostatus that was available as immune exposure information.

Remarks on this clone: Its matching antigen is unknown.

The study ran its PCR with 60 Vbeta and 13 Jbeta primers. Measured with immunoSEQ multiplex PCR; TCRdb has only the in-frame clones, and not every one. The sample has under 200,000 clones, roughly 83% seen once; the top ten hold 0.95% to 1.3%. These donors, healthy bone marrow donors, were studied. With 3 bases clipped from V and 2 bases from J, the junction kept 13 bases outside the gene matches. Germline CDR1 and CDR2: GTSNPN and SVGIG (reference sequence). The CDR3 sequence is 17 residues long. This clonotype originated in a man aged 25-40 years in good health and CMV-seronegative. Sequenced input: PBMCs. The chain uses TRBV30 and TRBJ1-2; TRBD1 matches at 9 bases. The CDR3 sequence is CAWRRTGGATLNYGYTF. CDR3 in DNA: TGTGCCTGGAGGCGTACAGGGGGCGCGACCTTGAACTATGGCTACACCTTC.